This record concerns one T cell receptor (beta chain) sequence. Its specificity is unknown. This sample was taken from a study of post-analysis software for immune sequencing data. Study conclusions and caveats: Diversity measured as normalized Chao1 was significantly lower in multiple sclerosis patients than in controls. Among roughly 5 TRBV segments more frequent in patients than controls were TRBV5-6, TRBV5-1 and TRBV20-1.

Germline V gene data show CDR1 as KGHDR and CDR2 as SFDVKD. This CDR3 contains 18 residues. With 3 bases clipped from V and 3 bases from J, the junction kept 11 bases outside the gene matches. Every TCR beta cDNA library bore unique molecular identifiers. Via MiXCR, TCRdb re-called the PCR reads, giving one row per CDR3 protein. Seen here are some 260,000 distinct CDR3 sequences, 35% to 40% observed once, and the top ten hold 4% to 5.5%. The V and J genes are TRBV24-1 and TRBJ2-3; TRBD1 aligns across 10 bases. Material for sequencing was blood. The source is a girl aged 10-17 years with multiple sclerosis. CDR3 sequence reads: CATSDQMGDRGMTDTQYF. The CDR3 bases are TGTGCCACCAGTGATCAAATGGGGGACAGGGGCATGACAGATACGCAGTATTTT.